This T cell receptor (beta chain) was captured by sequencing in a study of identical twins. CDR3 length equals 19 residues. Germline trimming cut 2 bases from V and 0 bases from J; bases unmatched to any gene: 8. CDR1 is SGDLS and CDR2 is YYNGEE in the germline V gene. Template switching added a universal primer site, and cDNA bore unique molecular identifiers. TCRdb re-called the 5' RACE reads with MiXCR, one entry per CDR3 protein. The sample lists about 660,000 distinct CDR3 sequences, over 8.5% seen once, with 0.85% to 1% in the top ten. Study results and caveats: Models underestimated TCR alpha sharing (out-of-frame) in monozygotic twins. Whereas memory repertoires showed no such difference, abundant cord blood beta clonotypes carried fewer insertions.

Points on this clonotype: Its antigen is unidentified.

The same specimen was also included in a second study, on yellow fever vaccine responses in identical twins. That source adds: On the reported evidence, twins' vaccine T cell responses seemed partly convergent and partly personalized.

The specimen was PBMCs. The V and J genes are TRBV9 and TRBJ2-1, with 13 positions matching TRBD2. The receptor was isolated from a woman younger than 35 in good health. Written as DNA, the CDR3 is TGTGCCAGCAGCGTCGGACTAGCGGGAGTAGGCAGCTCCTACAATGAGCAGTTCTTC. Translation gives CASSVGLAGVGSSYNEQFF. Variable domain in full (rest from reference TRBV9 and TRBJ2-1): DSGVTQTPKHLITATGQRVTLRCSPRSGDLSVYWYQQSLDQGLQFLIQYYNGEERAKGNILERFSAQQFPDLHSELNLSSLELGDSALYFCASSVGLAGVGSSYNEQFFGPGTRLTVL.